Listed here are 23 T cell receptor beta chains from one sample, sequenced in a study of human T cells and chemical hapten exposure. TCRdb independently ran MiXCR on the RACE reads; one entry per CDR3 protein. The sample yields 100,000 to 150,000 distinct CDR3 sequences, roughly 10% seen once. Time point specified: patch test 3, about 24 weeks after DPC sensitization. Treatment in this sample: therapeutic diphenylcyclopropenone sensitization with weekly scalp DPC. Here the sequenced sample was whole blood, taken in connection with sensitization to the hapten diphenylcyclopropenone (DPC). The receptors shown here come from a woman aged 50 to 60 with alopecia areata. Some clones in this sample may be carry-over from other donors' samples.

The V and J genes are TRBV3-1 and TRBJ2-7; TRBD1 might be the D (6 bases). CDR1 and CDR2 (germline): LGHDT, YNNKEL (reference sequence). Trimming cost V 5 bases and J 0 bases, with 11 bases left between them. The CDR3 runs 14 residues. CDR3 protein: CASSYRDTSYEQYF. CDR3 coding DNA: TGTGCCAGCAGCTACCGGGACACCTCCTACGAGCAGTACTTC.

This clonotype was seen many times. The V gene is TRBV24-1, the J gene TRBJ2-1; TRBD1 aligns across 7 bases. From germline, CDR1 is KGHDR and CDR2 SFDVKD. V shed 5 bases and J 9 bases; nucleotides not matched to a gene: 9. The CDR3 has 14 residues. CDR3 amino acids: CATSAAGGRGEQFF. CDR3 sequence (DNA): TGTGCCACCAGTGCCGCAGGGGGAAGGGGTGAGCAGTTCTTC.

This clonotype has a handful of counts. The V gene is TRBV25-1, the J gene TRBJ2-5; D is possibly TRBD2 (7 bases). V gave up 6 bases and J gave up 5 bases, with 19 bases separating them. CDR3 length: 15 amino acids. Germline assignment: CDR1 MGHDK and CDR2 SYGVNS. CDR3 loop: CASSPSSGGVETQYF. CDR3 coding DNA: TGTGCCAGCAGCCCATCTTCGGGGGGCGTCGAGACCCAGTACTTC.

This clonotype was detected ten times or more. The J gene is TRBJ2-7, the V gene TRBV12-3 or TRBV12-4; D is uncertain. This CDR3 comprises 13 residues. The ends were cut back, 5 bases at V and 3 bases at J, with 11 bases in the middle. The DNA of the CDR3 is TGTGCCAGCAGTCGCTCGAAGGGCTACGAGCAGTACTTC. Translated: CASSRSKGYEQYF.

The sample holds a few counts of this clonotype. The rearrangement links TRBV7-2 to TRBJ2-1; 8 nucleotides line up with TRBD2. The V gene end was trimmed by 5 bases and the J gene end by 2 bases; junction bases not matched to a gene: 14. Germline CDR1 reads SGHTA; CDR2 reads FQGNSA. The CDR3 length is 18 residues. The CDR3 loop is CASSPHSGQAGAYNEQFF. Here the CDR3 DNA reads TGTGCCAGCAGCCCCCATTCCGGTCAAGCGGGGGCCTACAATGAGCAGTTCTTC.

V usage is TRBV29-1 and J usage is TRBJ2-5; 9 bases map to TRBD1. J lost 4 bases, V lost 6 bases, and 12 bases had no gene match. CDR3 length: 15 amino acids. Germline loops: CDR1 SQVTM, CDR2 ANQGSEA. CDR3 region: CSVERTGVIGETQYF. The CDR3 coding sequence is TGCAGCGTCGAGAGGACAGGGGTAATTGGAGAGACCCAGTACTTC.

This clonotype appeared a few times. This rearrangement joins TRBV3-1 to TRBJ1-2; D remains unclear. V dropped 4 bases and J dropped 4 bases, with 10 bases sitting between them. Germline V gene data show CDR1 as LGHDT and CDR2 as YNNKEL (reference sequence). This CDR3 region has 13 residues. The CDR3 region is CASSPMASYGYTF. CDR3 coding DNA: TGTGCCAGCAGCCCCATGGCCTCCTATGGCTACACCTTC.

This clonotype was picked up a small number of times. The chain uses TRBV6-6 and TRBJ2-5; 8 bases line up with TRBD1. The CDR3 contains 14 residues. The V gene's germline CDR1 is MNHNY and CDR2 SVGAGI (reference sequence). V was pared by 5 bases and J by 5 bases, with 7 bases of the junction left unmatched. The CDR3 nucleotides read TGTGCCAGCAGTAACGACAGGGGCTCCGAGACCCAGTACTTC. Translating gives CASSNDRGSETQYF.

Only a few counts were recorded for this clonotype. The CDR3 sequence is CASSSLLAGTSTDTQYF. The CDR3 region has the DNA TGCGCCAGCAGCTCTCTCCTAGCGGGGACCAGCACAGATACGCAGTATTTT. The chain combines TRBV5-1 with TRBJ2-3, with 9 bases lining up with TRBD2. This CDR3 spans 17 amino acids. Germline V CDR1 and CDR2: SGHRS, YFSETQ. The V and J ends lost 3 bases and 0 bases, in that order; junction bases with no gene match: 8.

This clonotype has only a few counts. The gene calls are TRBV12-3 or TRBV12-4 and TRBJ1-1; 7 nucleotides match TRBD1. The CDR3 spans 12 residues. The V and J ends lost 6 bases and 6 bases, in that order; junction bases with no gene match: 4. The CDR3 protein is CASRTGFPEAFF. The CDR3 DNA follows: TGTGCCAGCAGGACAGGGTTCCCTGAAGCTTTCTTT.

This chain uses TRBV19 with TRBJ2-1, with D unresolved. CDR1 and CDR2 from the germline V gene are LNHDA and SQIVND (reference sequence). Between the trimmed V and J ends, which lost 3 bases and 8 bases, there was a span of 11 bases. The length of the CDR3 is 13 residues. The DNA of the CDR3 is TGTGCCAGTAGTATGGGTAGTCACGATGAGCAGTTCTTC. Translated, it gives CASSMGSHDEQFF.

This clonotype was counted many times. This chain connects TRBV29-1 to TRBJ2-3; 8 bases line up with TRBD2. The length of the CDR3 is 13 residues. The trim removed 3 bases at V and 4 bases at J, leaving 3 bases unmatched. Germline V gene lookup returns CDR1 SQVTM and CDR2 ANQGSEA. The CDR3 spells CSVDGLAADTQYF. The CDR3 nucleotides are TGCAGCGTTGATGGACTAGCAGCAGATACGCAGTATTTT.

V and J are TRBV7-3 and TRBJ2-2; 8 positions agree with TRBD1. Germline assignment: CDR1 SGHTA and CDR2 FQGTGA. J lost 7 bases, V lost 5 bases, and 3 bases had no gene match. There are 13 residues in the CDR3. This CDR3 is CASSNGQGGELFF. The DNA of the CDR3 is TGTGCCAGCAGCAATGGACAGGGCGGGGAGCTGTTTTTT.

The chain joins TRBV7-9 to TRBJ1-3; 7 bases are shared with TRBD1. The germline gives CDR1 SEHNR, CDR2 FQNEAQ (reference sequence). The CDR3 loop spans 15 amino acids. V shed 5 bases, J shed 0 bases, and the junction held 4 bases outside the gene matches. CDR3 DNA sequence: TGTGCCAGCAGCGTGGACAGGATCTCTGGAAACACCATATATTTT. Translation: CASSVDRISGNTIYF.

This clonotype was counted many times. The rearrangement uses TRBV5-6 and TRBJ2-5; TRBD1 agrees at 12 bases. J gave up 5 bases and V 4 bases, and 6 bases lay outside the gene matches. The CDR3 length is 15 residues. Germline assignment: CDR1 SGHDT and CDR2 YYEEEE. The CDR3 loop reads CASSLGQGAQETQYF. The DNA of the CDR3 is TGTGCCAGCAGCCTGGGACAGGGGGCCCAGGAGACCCAGTACTTC.

This sequence joins TRBV12-3 or TRBV12-4 and TRBJ2-6; D is ambiguous. The CDR3 totals 16 residues. The germline V and J ends were trimmed by 2 bases and 4 bases, with 12 bases remaining between them. CDR3: CASSLRDLYGANVLTF. CDR3 nucleotides: TGTGCCAGCAGTTTAAGGGATCTTTACGGGGCCAACGTCCTGACTTTC.

The chain combines TRBV20-1 with TRBJ1-2; D gene ambiguous. Germline values: CDR1 DFQATT, CDR2 SNEGSKA (reference sequence). The CDR3 is 10 residues long. In nucleotides, the CDR3 is TGCATACAGAAGAGCTATGGCTACACCTTC. This codes for CIQKSYGYTF.

This clonotype was detected only a few times. The chain couples TRBV7-6 to TRBJ1-6, with D possibly TRBD1 on 5 matching bases. The CDR3 sequence is 15 residues long. Germline V gene data show CDR1 as SGHVS and CDR2 as FNYEAQ. Trimming removed 5 bases at V and 6 bases at J, with 14 bases between. The CDR3 is CASSPVGAFNSPLHF. The CDR3 nucleotides are TGTGCCAGCAGCCCTGTTGGGGCTTTTAATTCACCCCTCCACTTT.

For this clonotype: Being one base from a much bigger clone, this may be a read error. In this CDR3 the conserved last residue, phenylalanine or tryptophan, is missing, so a read error is likely. The CDR3 DNA reads TGTGCCATCACCGGGACTAGCGGGAGCTACGAGCAGTACCTC. The encoded protein is CAITGTSGSYEQYL. V usage is TRBV10-3 and J usage is TRBJ2-7, with TRBD2 matching over 14 bases. CDR3 length equals 14 residues. Trimming took 7 bases from V and 3 from J; bases not matched to a gene: 2. Germline lookup yields CDR1 ENHRY and CDR2 SYGVKD.

The chain has TRBV28 and TRBJ2-3; tentatively, D is TRBD1 or TRBD2 (5 bases each). Germline values: CDR1 MDHEN, CDR2 SYDVKM. The CDR3 covers 15 residues. V was cut by 3 bases and J by 4 bases, with 14 bases left in between. CDR3: CASSFTAGTADTQYF. The CDR3 nucleotides read TGTGCCAGCAGTTTTACGGCCGGGACGGCAGATACGCAGTATTTT.

This clonotype was seen repeatedly, ten times or more. The chain carries TRBV29-1 and TRBJ2-2, with D maybe TRBD1 (6 bases). The CDR3 runs to 15 residues. V was cut by 7 bases and J by 3 bases, with 18 bases left in between. Germline lookup yields CDR1 SQVTM and CDR2 ANQGSEA. The CDR3 region has the DNA TGCAGCGCTTACCCAGGGGACGGAGACACCGGGGAGCTGTTTTTT. Its protein product is CSAYPGDGDTGELFF.

This clonotype showed up just a few times. CDR3 protein: CASSVATRYGYTF. CDR3 sequence (DNA): TGTGCCAGCAGTGTGGCGACACGCTATGGCTACACCTTC. J is TRBJ1-2 and V is TRBV2; the D is unclear. Per germline, CDR1 SNHLY and CDR2 FYNNEI. V gave up 4 bases and J gave up 4 bases, with 10 bases separating them. The CDR3 covers 13 residues.

This clonotype was counted at least ten times. The chain carries TRBV12-3 or TRBV12-4 and TRBJ2-5; perhaps TRBD1 as D (6 bases). V was clipped by 0 bases and J by 3 bases, with 14 bases between them. The CDR3 totals 16 residues. This chain's CDR3 is CASSLAQGNLEETQYF. CDR3 nucleotide sequence: TGTGCCAGCAGTTTAGCGCAGGGGAACTTAGAAGAGACCCAGTACTTC.